The 27 T cell receptor beta chains presented below share a single source sample, sequenced in a study of blood T cell repertoires in COVID-19. TCRdb's table, derived via immunoSEQ multiplex PCR, lists solely in-frame clones and lacks some. This sample has approximately 140,000 clones, with 84% found just once. Sequencing was done on a sample of peripheral blood. The receptors were sampled from a human donor in a cohort sampled during active COVID-19.

The V gene is TRBV5-1, the J gene TRBJ2-7, with 9 bases aligning to TRBD1. CDR1 is SGHRS and CDR2 is YFSETQ in the germline V gene. V shed 3 bases and J 2 bases; nucleotides not matched to a gene: 3. CDR3 length: 14 amino acids. Here the CDR3 reads CASSWGQGTYEQYF. The CDR3 DNA reads as TGCGCCAGCAGCTGGGGACAGGGAACCTACGAGCAGTACTTC.

This sequence joins TRBV14 and TRBJ1-5, with D unclear. V was shortened by 3 bases and J by 5 bases, with 5 bases between the two germline ends. The CDR3 runs 12 residues. Germline V lookup: CDR1 SGHDN, CDR2 FVKESK. The CDR3 protein is CASSHVDQPQHF. As DNA, the CDR3 is TGTGCCAGCAGCCACGTAGATCAGCCCCAGCATTTT. Looking up the rest from reference TRBV14 and TRBJ1-5 gives the full variable domain: EAGVTQFPSHSVIEKGQTVTLRCDPISGHDNLYWYRRVMGKEIKFLLHFVKESKQDESGMPNNRFLAERTGGTYSTLKVQPAELEDSGVYFCASSHVDQPQHFGDGTRLSIL.

This clone was recorded only once. V is TRBV6-5 and J is TRBJ1-4; D remains unclear. The V gene lost 4 bases and the J gene lost 7 bases, with 4 bases spanning the gap. The CDR3 runs 11 residues. CDR1 MNHEY and CDR2 SVGAGI come from the germline V gene. The CDR3 DNA reads TGTGCCAGCAGTTCGGGTGAAAAACTGTTTTTT. This codes for CASSSGEKLFF.

This chain connects TRBV4-3 to TRBJ2-1; TRBD1 aligns across 8 bases. Germline loops: CDR1 LGHNA, CDR2 YSLEER. There are 16 residues in the CDR3. Trimming cost V 1 base and J 1 base; bases outside gene matches: 3. In nucleotides, the CDR3 is TGCGCCAGCAGCCAAGGGACAGGGCGGTCCTACAATGAGCAGTTCTTC. Translation: CASSQGTGRSYNEQFF.

This chain links TRBV5-1 with TRBJ2-3, with 14 bases lining up with TRBD2. There are 15 residues in the CDR3. Germline CDR1 and CDR2: SGHRS and YFSETQ. V trimming: 4 bases; J trimming: 5 bases; junction bases outside the gene matches: 3. This chain's CDR3 is CASSAGTSGGDTQYF. For the CDR3, the DNA is TGCGCCAGCAGCGCCGGGACTAGCGGGGGAGATACGCAGTATTTT.

The rearrangement links TRBV9 to TRBJ1-1, with unresolved D. The CDR3 covers 13 residues. Trimming shortened V by 4 bases and J by 6 bases, and 13 bases separated the two germline ends. Germline assignment: CDR1 SGDLS and CDR2 YYNGEE. The CDR3 region has the DNA TGTGCCAGCAGCTTGTTGGAGGGCTCTGAAGCTTTCTTT. Translated: CASSLLEGSEAFF.

J is TRBJ1-1 and V is TRBV6-5; D remains ambiguous. CDR1 and CDR2 (germline): MNHEY, SVGAGI. This CDR3 contains 13 residues. The ends were cut back, 7 bases at V and 7 bases at J, with 16 bases in the middle. Here the CDR3 reads CASNSPREREAFF. The DNA of the CDR3 is TGTGCCAGCAATTCACCTAGGGAGCGTGAAGCTTTCTTT.

The rearrangement uses TRBV15 and TRBJ1-4; 7 nucleotides agree with TRBD1. Germline CDR1 and CDR2: LNHNV and YYDKDF (reference sequence). The CDR3 runs to 15 residues. The V segment lost 6 bases and the J segment 4 bases; nucleotides outside the gene matches: 8. The CDR3: CATRLRGQINEKLFF. The CDR3 DNA reads as TGTGCCACCAGGTTAAGGGGACAGATTAATGAAAAACTGTTTTTT.

This chain connects TRBV5-1 to TRBJ1-2, with D perhaps matching TRBD1 (5 bases). The V end was cut by 1 base, the J end by 6 bases, with 13 bases between. Germline V lookup: CDR1 SGHRS, CDR2 YFSETQ. The CDR3 has 14 residues. CDR3 residues: CASSLLQGTDGYTF. The DNA of the CDR3 is TGCGCCAGCAGCTTGTTGCAGGGTACGGATGGCTACACCTTC. The whole variable domain, filled in from reference TRBV5-1 and TRBJ1-2, reads KAGVTQTPRYLIKTRGQQVTLSCSPISGHRSVSWYQQTPGQGLQFLFEYFSETQRNKGNFPGRFSGRQFSNSRSEMNVSTLELGDSALYLCASSLLQGTDGYTFGSGTRLTVV.

V is TRBV18 and J is TRBJ1-2; 10 bases align to TRBD1. Looked up from germline, CDR1 is KGHSH and CDR2 is LQKENI. The V and J ends lost 4 bases and 0 bases, in that order; junction bases with no gene match: 2. There are 15 residues in the CDR3. CDR3 in amino acids: CASSRTGGPNYGYTF. CDR3 DNA sequence: TGTGCCAGCTCACGGACAGGGGGACCTAACTATGGCTACACCTTC.

The chain couples TRBV5-1 to TRBJ1-2, with a tentative D call TRBD1 (5 bases). Germline V gives CDR1 SGHRS, CDR2 YFSETQ. Trimming took 3 bases from V and 4 from J, leaving 13 bases between them. The CDR3 spans 14 residues. The CDR3 protein is CASSSTTVSYGYTF. In DNA form, the CDR3 reads TGCGCCAGCAGCTCGACGACAGTGTCCTATGGCTACACCTTC. Using reference TRBV5-1 and TRBJ1-2 for the parts outside the CDR3, the full variable domain is KAGVTQTPRYLIKTRGQQVTLSCSPISGHRSVSWYQQTPGQGLQFLFEYFSETQRNKGNFPGRFSGRQFSNSRSEMNVSTLELGDSALYLCASSSTTVSYGYTFGSGTRLTVV.

This chain links TRBV2 with TRBJ2-5, with 7 bases that match TRBD1. Unmatched junction bases numbered 7, after V lost 7 bases and J lost 5 bases. The CDR3 runs to 13 residues. Per the germline V gene, CDR1 is SNHLY and CDR2 is FYNNEI. CDR3 loop: CASKEGGWETQYF. The CDR3 DNA sequence: TGTGCCAGCAAGGAAGGGGGCTGGGAGACCCAGTACTTC. Looking up the rest from reference TRBV2 and TRBJ2-5 gives the full variable domain: EPEVTQTPSHQVTQMGQEVILRCVPISNHLYFYWYRQILGQKVEFLVSFYNNEISEKSEIFDDQFSVERPDGSNFTLKIRSTKLEDSAMYFCASKEGGWETQYFGPGTRLLVL.

This clone showed up just a few times. The rearrangement links TRBV19 to TRBJ1-6; D is perhaps TRBD1 (6 bases). This CDR3 contains 13 residues. Germline V gene data show CDR1 as LNHDA and CDR2 as SQIVND (reference sequence). Deletions cut 5 bases from V and 7 bases from J, with 9 bases between. The DNA of the CDR3 is TGTGCCAGTAGTGCGACAGGAAATTCACCCCTCCACTTT. This translates into CASSATGNSPLHF.

This clone was counted only a few times. The chain uses TRBV10-1 and TRBJ2-2; a possible D gene is TRBD1 (5 bases). V was shortened by 6 bases and J by 2 bases, with 10 bases between the two germline ends. The germline CDR1 and CDR2 sequences are WNHNN and SYGVQD (reference sequence). CDR3 length: 14 amino acids. Here the CDR3 reads CASRGAANTGELFF. CDR3 nucleotide sequence: TGCGCCAGCAGAGGGGCTGCCAACACCGGGGAGCTGTTTTTT.

Of note for this clone: This same CDR3 is encoded by further DNA sequences in the sample. This chain links TRBV7-2 with TRBJ1-1; TRBD1 is a possible D gene (5 bases). This CDR3 spans 13 amino acids. CDR1 and CDR2 from the germline V gene are SGHTA and FQGNSA. V was shortened by 5 bases and J by 4 bases, with 11 bases between the two germline ends. The CDR3 bases are TGTGCCAGCAGCCCGGGGGGTCTCACTGAAGCTTTCTTT. This translates into CASSPGGLTEAFF. Together with reference TRBV7-2 and TRBJ1-1, the CDR3 gives the full variable domain: GAGVSQSPSNKVTEKGKDVELRCDPISGHTALYWYRQSLGQGLEFLIYFQGNSAPDKSGLPSDRFSAERTGGSVSTLTIQRTQQEDSAVYLCASSPGGLTEAFFGQGTRLTVV.

The rearrangement links TRBV5-6 to TRBJ1-2, with unresolved D. The germline V gene has CDR1 SGHDT and CDR2 YYEEEE. The ends were cut back, 4 bases at V and 3 bases at J, with 7 bases in the middle. This CDR3 contains 12 residues. DNA for the CDR3: TGTGCCAGCAGCCTCCGGGACTATGGCTACACCTTC. The encoded protein is CASSLRDYGYTF.

Only a few counts were recorded for this clone. V is TRBV5-5 and J is TRBJ1-1, with D tentatively TRBD1 (6 bases). This CDR3 has 14 amino acids. V was trimmed by 4 bases and J by 1 base, leaving 11 bases between them. CDR1 SGHKS and CDR2 YYEKEE come from the germline V gene (reference sequence). CDR3 sequence (DNA): TGTGCCAGCAGCAACCGGGACAAGAACACTGAAGCTTTCTTT. This encodes CASSNRDKNTEAFF. The full variable domain, in which reference TRBV5-5 and TRBJ1-1 provide the parts outside the CDR3, is DAGVTQSPTHLIKTRGQQVTLRCSPISGHKSVSWYQQVLGQGPQFIFQYYEKEERGRGNFPDRFSARQFPNYSSELNVNALLLGDSALYLCASSNRDKNTEAFFGQGTRLTVV.

The chain joins TRBV2 to TRBJ2-7, with TRBD1 matching 8 bases. J lost 4 bases, V lost 5 bases, and 7 bases had no gene match. Germline assignment: CDR1 SNHLY and CDR2 FYNNEI. The CDR3 extends over 14 amino acids. CDR3 DNA: TGTGCCAGCAGTACCGGGACAGGTCCATACGAGCAGTACTTC. This translates into CASSTGTGPYEQYF.

The chain links TRBV9 to TRBJ2-1; 12 nucleotides line up with TRBD2. V lost 0 bases to trimming and J lost 4 bases; unmatched junction nucleotides: 5. The CDR3 spans 17 residues. Germline V gene data show CDR1 as SGDLS and CDR2 as YYNGEE. CDR3 sequence reads: CASSVGLAGVSYNEQFF. The DNA for the CDR3 is TGTGCCAGCAGCGTAGGACTAGCGGGGGTCTCATACAATGAGCAGTTCTTC.

The V and J genes are TRBV4-1 and TRBJ1-1; D is uncertain. There are 14 residues in the CDR3. Trimming cost V 1 base and J 11 bases, with 17 bases left between them. CDR1 MGHRA and CDR2 YSYEKL come from the germline V gene. The CDR3 bases are TGCGCCAGCAGCCAAGCTTCTGGCGGGTCGTTGGCTTTCTTT. It encodes CASSQASGGSLAFF.

This rearrangement joins TRBV2 to TRBJ2-1, with 12 bases matching TRBD2. The CDR3 sequence is 15 residues long. V trimming: 6 bases; J trimming: 6 bases; junction bases outside the gene matches: 6. Looked up from germline, CDR1 is SNHLY and CDR2 is FYNNEI. In DNA form, the CDR3 reads TGTGCCAGCAGCTCCCTAGCGGGGGGGCCCAATGAGCAGTTCTTC. Its protein product is CASSSLAGGPNEQFF.

The chain uses TRBV6-5 and TRBJ1-2, with D perhaps TRBD1 (6 bases). This CDR3 contains 15 residues. Per the germline V gene, CDR1 is MNHEY and CDR2 is SVGAGI. Trimming pared 0 bases from V and 4 bases from J, leaving 12 bases between. Here the CDR3 DNA reads TGTGCCAGCAGTTACTCGATGGGGGCCGGCTATGGCTACACCTTC. Amino acid sequence: CASSYSMGAGYGYTF.

The gene calls are TRBV5-4 and TRBJ2-7; 7 nucleotides agree with TRBD1. This CDR3 spans 18 amino acids. The germline CDR1 and CDR2 sequences are SGHNT and YYREEE (reference sequence). J lost 7 bases, V lost 4 bases, and 23 bases had no gene match. CDR3 loop: CASSRVTGILHPNKEQYF. As DNA, the CDR3 is TGTGCCAGCAGCCGGGTGACAGGGATTCTACACCCGAATAAAGAGCAGTACTTC.

V usage is TRBV7-2 and J usage is TRBJ2-3; TRBD2 might be the D (5 bases). This CDR3 comprises 16 residues. Germline CDR1 SGHTA, CDR2 FQGNSA. V was trimmed by 2 bases and J by 1 base, leaving 13 bases between them. The CDR3 coding sequence is TGTGCCAGCAGCTTAAGGTCTTCGCGGGGCACAGATACGCAGTATTTT. Translating gives CASSLRSSRGTDTQYF.

The chain recombines TRBV6-5 with TRBJ1-5; 8 bases agree with TRBD1. CDR3 length: 15 amino acids. The ends lost 6 bases at V and 6 bases at J; junction bases unmatched: 10. The V gene's germline CDR1 is MNHEY and CDR2 SVGAGI. The CDR3 is CASSIGQGRGQPQHF. The CDR3 nucleotides are TGTGCCAGCAGCATCGGACAGGGAAGGGGTCAGCCCCAGCATTTT.

J is TRBJ2-2 and V is TRBV6-5, with 7 bases that match TRBD1. Germline V lookup: CDR1 MNHEY, CDR2 SVGAGI. This CDR3 has 13 residues. V dropped 4 bases and J dropped 5; count of bases not matched to a gene: 1. CDR3: CASSLTGTGELFF. The CDR3 region has the DNA TGTGCCAGCAGTTTGACAGGGACCGGGGAGCTGTTTTTT.

The chain recombines TRBV18 with TRBJ1-5, with D perhaps TRBD1 (6 bases). The CDR3 is 15 amino acids. CDR1 and CDR2 from the germline V gene are KGHSH and LQKENI. Trimming removed 3 bases at V and 6 bases at J, with 15 bases between. DNA of the CDR3: TGTGCCAGCTCACCTTTTAGCGCAGGGGCTCAGCCCCAGCATTTT. The encoded protein is CASSPFSAGAQPQHF.